This T cell receptor beta chain was recorded in a study of blood T cell repertoires in COVID-19. Study context: From T cells, B-cell-depleted T cells, or PBMCs came the material, which was cDNA or gDNA.

Per the original data handling: Reference gene primer amplification gave estimated nucleated cell counts. The protocol was immunoSEQ multiplex PCR, while the TCRdb copy is restricted to in-frame clones and leaves out a portion. That table furnishes V, J and clone size, whereas the DNA furnished D and trimming. The sample lists about 260,000 clones; about 85% were seen once. V was trimmed by 0 bases and J by 9 bases, leaving 21 bases between them. CDR1 LGHNA and CDR2 YNFKEQ come from the germline V gene. The CDR3 contains 17 residues. Sequencing was carried out using peripheral blood. The origin of this receptor is a man aged 55 to 70 who had recovered from COVID-19. The rearrangement joins TRBV4-2 to TRBJ1-5; D is perhaps TRBD1 (5 bases). CDR3 amino acids: CASSQDFANRFSRPQHF. The CDR3 nucleotides read TGTGCCAGCAGCCAAGACTTTGCCAACAGGTTCTCACGGCCCCAGCATTTT.